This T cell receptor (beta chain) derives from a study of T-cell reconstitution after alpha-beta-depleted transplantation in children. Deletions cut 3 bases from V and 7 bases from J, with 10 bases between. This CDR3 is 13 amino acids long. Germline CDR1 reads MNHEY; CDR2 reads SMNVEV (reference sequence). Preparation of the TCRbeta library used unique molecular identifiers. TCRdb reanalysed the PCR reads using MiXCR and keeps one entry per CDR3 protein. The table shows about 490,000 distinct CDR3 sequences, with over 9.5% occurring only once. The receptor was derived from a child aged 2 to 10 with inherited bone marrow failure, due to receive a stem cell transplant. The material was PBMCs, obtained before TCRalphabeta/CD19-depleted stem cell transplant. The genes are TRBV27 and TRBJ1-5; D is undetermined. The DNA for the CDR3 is TGTGCCAGCAGTTTCGGGTTTGGGCAGCCCCAGCATTTT. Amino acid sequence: CASSFGFGQPQHF.